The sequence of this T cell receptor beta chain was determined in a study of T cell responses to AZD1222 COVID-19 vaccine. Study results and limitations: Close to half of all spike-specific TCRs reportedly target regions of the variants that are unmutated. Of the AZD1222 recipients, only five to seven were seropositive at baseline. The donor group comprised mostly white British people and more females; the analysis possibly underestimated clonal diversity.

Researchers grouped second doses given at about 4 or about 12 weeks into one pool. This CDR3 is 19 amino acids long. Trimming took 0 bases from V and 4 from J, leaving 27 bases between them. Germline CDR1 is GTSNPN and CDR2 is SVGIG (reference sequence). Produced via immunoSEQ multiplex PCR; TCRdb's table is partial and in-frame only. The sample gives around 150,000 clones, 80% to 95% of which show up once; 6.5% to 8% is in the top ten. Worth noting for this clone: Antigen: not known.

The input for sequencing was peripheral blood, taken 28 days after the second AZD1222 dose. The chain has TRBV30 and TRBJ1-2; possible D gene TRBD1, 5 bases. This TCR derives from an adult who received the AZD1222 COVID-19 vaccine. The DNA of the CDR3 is TGTGCCTGGAGTGTACCTACAATCCGACAGAGGGCGCAAGGCTATGGCTACACCTTC. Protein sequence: CAWSVPTIRQRAQGYGYTF.